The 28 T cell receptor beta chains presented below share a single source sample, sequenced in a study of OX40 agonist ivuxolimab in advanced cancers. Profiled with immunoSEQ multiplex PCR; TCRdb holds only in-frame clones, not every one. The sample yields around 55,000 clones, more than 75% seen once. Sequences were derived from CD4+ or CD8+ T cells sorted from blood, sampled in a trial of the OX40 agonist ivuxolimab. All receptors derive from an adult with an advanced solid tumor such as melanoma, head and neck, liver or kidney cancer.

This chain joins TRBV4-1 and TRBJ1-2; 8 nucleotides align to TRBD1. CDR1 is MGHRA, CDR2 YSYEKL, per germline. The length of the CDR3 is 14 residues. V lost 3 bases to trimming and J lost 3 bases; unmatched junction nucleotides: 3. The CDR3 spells CASSHSGGHYGYTF. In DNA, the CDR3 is TGCGCCAGCAGCCATTCAGGGGGCCACTATGGCTACACCTTC.

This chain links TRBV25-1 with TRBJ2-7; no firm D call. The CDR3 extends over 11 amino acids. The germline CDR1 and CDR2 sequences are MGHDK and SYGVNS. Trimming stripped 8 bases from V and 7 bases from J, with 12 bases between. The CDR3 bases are TGTGCCAGCTCCCTGGACCCGGAGCAGTACTTC. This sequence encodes CASSLDPEQYF.

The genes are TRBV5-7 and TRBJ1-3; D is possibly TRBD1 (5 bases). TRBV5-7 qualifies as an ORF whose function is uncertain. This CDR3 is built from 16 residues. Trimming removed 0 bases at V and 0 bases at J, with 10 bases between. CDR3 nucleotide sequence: TGTGCCAGCAGCTTGGCGGGGCGCCTCTCTGGAAACACCATATATTTT. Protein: CASSLAGRLSGNTIYF.

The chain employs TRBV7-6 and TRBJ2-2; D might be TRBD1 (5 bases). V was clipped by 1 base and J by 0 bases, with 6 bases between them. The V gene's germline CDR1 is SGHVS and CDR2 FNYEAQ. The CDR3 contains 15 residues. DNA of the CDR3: TGTGCCAGCAGCTTAGGGACATCGAACACCGGGGAGCTGTTTTTT. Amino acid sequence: CASSLGTSNTGELFF.

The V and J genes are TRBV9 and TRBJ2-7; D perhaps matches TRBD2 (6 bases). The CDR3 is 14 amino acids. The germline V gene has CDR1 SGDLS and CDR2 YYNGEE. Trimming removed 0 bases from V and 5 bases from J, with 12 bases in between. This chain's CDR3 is CASSVERGGNEQYF. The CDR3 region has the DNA TGTGCCAGCAGCGTAGAAAGGGGAGGCAACGAGCAGTACTTC.

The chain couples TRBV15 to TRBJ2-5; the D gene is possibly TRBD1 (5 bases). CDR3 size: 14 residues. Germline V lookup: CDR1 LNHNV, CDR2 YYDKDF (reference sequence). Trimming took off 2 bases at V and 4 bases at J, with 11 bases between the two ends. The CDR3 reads CATSRQAGRETQYF. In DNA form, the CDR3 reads TGTGCCACCAGCAGACAGGCAGGGCGAGAGACCCAGTACTTC.

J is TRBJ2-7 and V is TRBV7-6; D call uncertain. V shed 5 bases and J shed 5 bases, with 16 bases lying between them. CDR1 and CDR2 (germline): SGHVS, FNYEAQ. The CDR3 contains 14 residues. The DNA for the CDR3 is TGTGCCAGCAGCCCAGAACAATGGGCCAACGAGCAGTACTTC. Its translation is CASSPEQWANEQYF.

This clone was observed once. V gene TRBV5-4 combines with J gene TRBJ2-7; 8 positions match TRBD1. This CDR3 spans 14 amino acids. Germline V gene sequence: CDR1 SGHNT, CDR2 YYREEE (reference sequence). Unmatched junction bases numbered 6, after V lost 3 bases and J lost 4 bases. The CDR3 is CASSSTGAPYEQYF. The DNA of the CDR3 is TGTGCCAGCAGCTCGACAGGGGCCCCGTACGAGCAGTACTTC.

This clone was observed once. The DNA of the CDR3 is TGCGCCAGCAGCCAAGGTGGCAGCTATGGCTACACCTTC. This gives the protein CASSQGGSYGYTF. This sequence joins TRBV4-1 and TRBJ1-2; D is undetermined. The germline CDR1 and CDR2 sequences are MGHRA and YSYEKL. This CDR3 has 13 residues. Trimming took off 1 base at V and 4 bases at J, with 7 bases between the two ends.

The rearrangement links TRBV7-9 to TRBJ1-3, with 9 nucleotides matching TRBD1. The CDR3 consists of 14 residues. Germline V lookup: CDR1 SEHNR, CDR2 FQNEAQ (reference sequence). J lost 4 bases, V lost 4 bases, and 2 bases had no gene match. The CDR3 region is CASSSDRGGNTIYF. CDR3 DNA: TGTGCCAGCAGCTCCGACAGGGGGGGAAACACCATATATTTT.

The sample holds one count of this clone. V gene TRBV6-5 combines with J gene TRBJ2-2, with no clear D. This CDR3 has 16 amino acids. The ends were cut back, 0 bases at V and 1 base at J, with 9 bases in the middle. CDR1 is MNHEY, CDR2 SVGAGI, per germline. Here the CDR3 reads CASSYSMGQNTGELFF. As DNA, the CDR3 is TGTGCCAGCAGTTACTCGATGGGCCAGAACACCGGGGAGCTGTTTTTT.

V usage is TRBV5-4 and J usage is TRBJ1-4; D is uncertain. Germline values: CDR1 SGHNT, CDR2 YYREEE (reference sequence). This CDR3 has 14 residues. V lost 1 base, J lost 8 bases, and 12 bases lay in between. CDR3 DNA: TGTGCCAGCAGCTTGCCGGGAGGTAGCGAAAAACTGTTTTTT. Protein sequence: CASSLPGGSEKLFF.

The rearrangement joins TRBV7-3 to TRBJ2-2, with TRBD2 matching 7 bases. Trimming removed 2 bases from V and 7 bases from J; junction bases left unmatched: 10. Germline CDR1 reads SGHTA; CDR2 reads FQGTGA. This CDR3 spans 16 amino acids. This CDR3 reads CASSLGSAGPGGELFF. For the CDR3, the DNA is TGTGCCAGCAGCTTAGGGTCAGCGGGGCCTGGCGGGGAGCTGTTTTTT.

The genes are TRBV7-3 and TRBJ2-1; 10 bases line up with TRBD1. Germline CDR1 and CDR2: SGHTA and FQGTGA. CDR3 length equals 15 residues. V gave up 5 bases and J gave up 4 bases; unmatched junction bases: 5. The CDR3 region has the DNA TGTGCCAGCAGCCAAGGGACAGGGGATTACAATGAGCAGTTCTTC. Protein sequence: CASSQGTGDYNEQFF.

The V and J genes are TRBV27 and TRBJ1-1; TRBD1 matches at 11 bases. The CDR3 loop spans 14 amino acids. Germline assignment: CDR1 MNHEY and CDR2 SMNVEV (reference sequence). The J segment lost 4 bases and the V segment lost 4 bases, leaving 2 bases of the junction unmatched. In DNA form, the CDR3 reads TGTGCCAGCAGTTCGGGGACAGGGGGCACTGAAGCTTTCTTT. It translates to CASSSGTGGTEAFF.

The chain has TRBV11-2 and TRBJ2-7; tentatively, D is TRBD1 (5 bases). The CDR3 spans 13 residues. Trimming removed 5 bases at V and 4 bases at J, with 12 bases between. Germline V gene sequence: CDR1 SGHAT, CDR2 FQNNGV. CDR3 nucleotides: TGTGCCAGCAGCCTCAGGGCAGGTTACGAGCAGTACTTC. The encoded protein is CASSLRAGYEQYF. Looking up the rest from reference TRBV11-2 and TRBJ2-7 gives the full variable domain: EAGVAQSPRYKIIEKRQSVAFWCNPISGHATLYWYQQILGQGPKLLIQFQNNGVVDDSQLPKDRFSAERLKGVDSTLKIQPAKLEDSAVYLCASSLRAGYEQYFGPGTRLTVT.

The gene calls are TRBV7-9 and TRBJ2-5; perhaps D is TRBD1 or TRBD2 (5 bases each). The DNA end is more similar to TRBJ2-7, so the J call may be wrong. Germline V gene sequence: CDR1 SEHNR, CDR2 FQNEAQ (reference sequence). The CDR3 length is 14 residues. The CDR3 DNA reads TGTGCCAGCAGCTTCAGGGCAGGGACCCACGAGCAGTACTTC. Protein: CASSFRAGTHEQYF.

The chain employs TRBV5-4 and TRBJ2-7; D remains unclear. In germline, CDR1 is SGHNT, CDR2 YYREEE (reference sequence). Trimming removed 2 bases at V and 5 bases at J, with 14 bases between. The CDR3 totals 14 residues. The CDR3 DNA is TGTGCCAGCAGCTTACCCGATTTCAACCACGAGCAGTACTTC. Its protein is CASSLPDFNHEQYF.

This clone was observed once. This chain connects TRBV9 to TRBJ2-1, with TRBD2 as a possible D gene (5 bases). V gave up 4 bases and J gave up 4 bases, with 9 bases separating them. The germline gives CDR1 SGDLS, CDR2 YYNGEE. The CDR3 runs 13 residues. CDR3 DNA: TGTGCCAGCAGCCCGGGGAGTTACAATGAGCAGTTCTTC. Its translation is CASSPGSYNEQFF.

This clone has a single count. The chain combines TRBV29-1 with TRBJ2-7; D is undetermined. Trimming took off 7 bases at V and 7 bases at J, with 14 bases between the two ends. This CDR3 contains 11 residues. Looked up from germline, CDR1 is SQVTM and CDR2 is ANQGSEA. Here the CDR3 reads CSAGYPDEQYF. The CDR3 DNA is TGCAGCGCTGGGTATCCCGATGAGCAGTACTTC.

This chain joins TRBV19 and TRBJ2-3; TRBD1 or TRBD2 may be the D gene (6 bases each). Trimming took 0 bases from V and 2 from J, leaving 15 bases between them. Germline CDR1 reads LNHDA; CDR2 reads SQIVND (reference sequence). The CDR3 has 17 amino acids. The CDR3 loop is CASSIDKGGQPTDTQYF. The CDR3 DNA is TGTGCCAGTAGTATAGATAAGGGAGGACAGCCCACAGATACGCAGTATTTT.

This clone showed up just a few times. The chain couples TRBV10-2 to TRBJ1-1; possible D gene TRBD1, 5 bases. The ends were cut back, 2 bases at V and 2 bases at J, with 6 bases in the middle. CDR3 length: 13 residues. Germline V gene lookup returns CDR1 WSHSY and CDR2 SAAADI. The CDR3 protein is CASSETGNTEAFF. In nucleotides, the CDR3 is TGCGCCAGCAGTGAGACAGGAAACACTGAAGCTTTCTTT.

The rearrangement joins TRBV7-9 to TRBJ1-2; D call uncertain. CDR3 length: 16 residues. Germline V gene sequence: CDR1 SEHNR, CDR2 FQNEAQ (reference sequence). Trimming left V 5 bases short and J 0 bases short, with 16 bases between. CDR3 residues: CASSLPLGDTNYGYTF. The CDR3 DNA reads TGTGCCAGCAGCCTCCCACTCGGAGACACTAACTATGGCTACACCTTC.

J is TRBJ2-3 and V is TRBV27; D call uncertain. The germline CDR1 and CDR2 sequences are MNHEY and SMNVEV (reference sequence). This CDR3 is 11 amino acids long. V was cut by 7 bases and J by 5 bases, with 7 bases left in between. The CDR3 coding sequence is TGTGCCAGCACCGAAGGAGATACGCAGTATTTT. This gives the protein CASTEGDTQYF.

This chain's CDR3 is CSVQTGGSTEAFF. The CDR3, as DNA: TGCAGCGTTCAAACAGGGGGGAGCACTGAAGCTTTCTTT. The rearrangement joins TRBV29-1 to TRBJ1-1, with TRBD1 matching 8 bases. Trimming took 5 bases from V and 4 from J; bases not matched to a gene: 6. The CDR3 spans 13 residues. CDR1 is SQVTM and CDR2 is ANQGSEA in the germline V gene.

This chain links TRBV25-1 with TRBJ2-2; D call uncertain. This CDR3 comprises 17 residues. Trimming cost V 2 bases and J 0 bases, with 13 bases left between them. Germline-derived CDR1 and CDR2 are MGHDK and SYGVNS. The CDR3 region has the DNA TGTGCCAGCAGTGAACCCAGGTGGTCCGCGAACACCGGGGAGCTGTTTTTT. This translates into CASSEPRWSANTGELFF.

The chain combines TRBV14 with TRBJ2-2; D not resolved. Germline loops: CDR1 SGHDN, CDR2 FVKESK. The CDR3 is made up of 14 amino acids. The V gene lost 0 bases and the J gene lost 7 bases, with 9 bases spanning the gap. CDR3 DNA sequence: TGTGCCAGCAGCCAAGATGGAGTGCGCGGGGAGCTGTTTTTT. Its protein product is CASSQDGVRGELFF.

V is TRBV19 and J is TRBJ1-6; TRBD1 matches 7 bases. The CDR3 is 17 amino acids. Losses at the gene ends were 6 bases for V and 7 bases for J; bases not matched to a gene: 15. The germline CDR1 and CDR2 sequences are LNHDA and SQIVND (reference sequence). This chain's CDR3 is CASSLDRVGIRNSPLHF. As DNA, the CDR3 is TGTGCCAGTAGCCTCGACAGGGTTGGGATCCGAAATTCACCCCTCCACTTT.